This is a list of T cell receptor beta chains from one sample in a study of cytomegalovirus exposure and HLA in healthy donors. Profiled with immunoSEQ multiplex PCR; TCRdb holds only in-frame clones, not every one. Of under 130,000 clones in the sample, about 13% were seen once. Sequencing input: PBMCs. The receptors were sampled from a man aged 40-50 years in good health and CMV-seropositive. The CDR3 runs from the conserved cysteine through the conserved F or W. The D gene is left open where the match is weak. Size values are once, few and many counts, or a class for expanded clones, and some rows have none.

size,D,V,J,DNA,CDR3
few,NA,TRBV7-3,TRBJ1-2,TGTGCCAGCAGCCTTGGACAGAATGATGGCTACACCTTC,CASSLGQNDGYTF
NA,TRBD1,TRBV5-4,TRBJ1-2,TGTGCCAGCAGCGTGGGACAGGACCCTTGGGGCTACACCTTC,CASSVGQDPWGYTF
NA,NA,TRBV5-5,TRBJ2-7,TGTGCCAGCAGATTCGGACGAGGGGAGCAGTACTTC,CASRFGRGEQYF
NA,NA,TRBV4-2,TRBJ2-6,TGTGCCAGCAGCCAAGATAGGGGCGTTGGGGCCAACGTCCTGACTTTC,CASSQDRGVGANVLTF
few,TRBD2,TRBV5-1,TRBJ2-7,TGCGCCAGCAGTAGCGGGGGAAGCTCCTACGAGCAGTACTTC,CASSSGGSSYEQYF
NA,TRBD1,TRBV6-4,TRBJ1-2,TGTGCCAGCAAAAAAGGACAGGGGACGCCTGGCTACACCTTC,CASKKGQGTPGYTF
NA,TRBD1,TRBV5-1,TRBJ2-7,TGCGCCAGCAGCTTGGAGGGACAGGGTCTCTCCTTCTACGAGCAGTACTTC,CASSLEGQGLSFYEQYF
few,TRBD1,TRBV6-5,TRBJ2-7,TGTGCCAGCAGTCTGCGGGACAGGTACGAGCAGTACTTC,CASSLRDRYEQYF
few,NA,TRBV6-1,TRBJ2-5,TGTGCCAGCAGTGAAGCTTGGGCGGGGACCGGGCTTGAAGAGACCCAGTACTTC,CASSEAWAGTGLEETQYF
NA,NA,TRBV29-1,TRBJ2-1,TGCAGCGTTACAAGTTCCTCCTACAATGAGCAGTTCTTC,CSVTSSSYNEQFF
few,NA,TRBV6-1,TRBJ1-1,TGTGCCAGCAGTGAAGTCCTGGGGGAGGCAGTAGCTTTCTTT,CASSEVLGEAVAFF
few,NA,TRBV29-1,TRBJ1-1,TGCAGCTACACCTGGGGGCCGAACACTGAAGCTTTCTTT,CSYTWGPNTEAFF
NA,TRBD2,TRBV27,TRBJ2-7,TGTGCCAGCAGTTTAAGTCTAGCGGGAGGCCCCACCCGGGCCGAGCAGTACTTC,CASSLSLAGGPTRAEQYF
few,NA,TRBV18,TRBJ1-1,TGTGCCAGCTCACGCGACACAGGGACGAACACTGAAGCTTTCTTT,CASSRDTGTNTEAFF
few,NA,TRBV25-1,TRBJ1-2,TGTGCCAGCAGTCTCGGCAACAGCTACTATGGCTACACCTTC,CASSLGNSYYGYTF
NA,NA,TRBV6-5,TRBJ2-7,TGTGCCAGCAGCCGAGGAGGGGAGGACTACGAGCAGTACTTC,CASSRGGEDYEQYF
NA,NA,TRBV27,TRBJ1-2,TGTGCCAGCAGTTTCCCAGGGAATAATGGCTACACCTTC,CASSFPGNNGYTF
few,TRBD2,TRBV11-3,TRBJ2-1,TGTGCCAGCAGCTTAGCGGGGGGAGGCAATGAGCAGTTCTTC,CASSLAGGGNEQFF
NA,NA,TRBV27,TRBJ1-1,TGTGCCAGCAGTCCCCTCGGACGGAGGGACACTGAAGCTTTCTTT,CASSPLGRRDTEAFF
NA,TRBD2,TRBV11-2,TRBJ2-7,TGTGCCAGCAGCTGGGGACTAAACTCCTACGAGCAGTACTTC,CASSWGLNSYEQYF
few,TRBD1,TRBV4-1,TRBJ2-7,TGCGCCAGCAGCCACCTACGCACCGCGACAGGGCCCTACGAGCAGTACTTC,CASSHLRTATGPYEQYF
NA,TRBD2,TRBV6-6,TRBJ2-5,TGTGCCAGCAGCGGACTAGGGGATGGAGAGACCCAGTACTTC,CASSGLGDGETQYF
NA,NA,TRBV19,TRBJ2-4,TGTGCCAGTAGTGTAACTAGAGACATTCAGTACTTC,CASSVTRDIQYF
few,NA,TRBV28,TRBJ1-1,TGTGCCAGCAGTACCCCGGGACACGGGAACACTGAAGCTTTCTTT,CASSTPGHGNTEAFF
NA,NA,TRBV7-6,TRBJ1-3,TGTGCCAGCAGCTTAGCGGGCGCAAGGTGGGGAAACACCATATATTTT,CASSLAGARWGNTIYF
few,NA,TRBV7-2,TRBJ1-2,TGTGCCAGCAGCTTAGGGGCCGGGAAGGGAAGCTATGGCTACACCTTC,CASSLGAGKGSYGYTF
few,NA,TRBV5-4,TRBJ1-1,TGTGCCAGCAGCTTGGTTCCTTCCCGGGGGACTGAAGCTTTCTTT,CASSLVPSRGTEAFF
NA,NA,TRBV10-2,TRBJ2-7,TGCGCCAGCAGTGAGCAGGGCTCCTACGAGCAGTACTTC,CASSEQGSYEQYF
NA,NA,TRBV7-7,TRBJ2-5,TGTGCTAGCAGCTTAACTAGCAGATACCAAGAGACCCAGTACTTC,CASSLTSRYQETQYF
few,TRBD1,TRBV5-1,TRBJ1-1,TGCGCCAGCAGCTCACAGGGGGGTGGGACTGAAGCTTTCTTT,CASSSQGGGTEAFF